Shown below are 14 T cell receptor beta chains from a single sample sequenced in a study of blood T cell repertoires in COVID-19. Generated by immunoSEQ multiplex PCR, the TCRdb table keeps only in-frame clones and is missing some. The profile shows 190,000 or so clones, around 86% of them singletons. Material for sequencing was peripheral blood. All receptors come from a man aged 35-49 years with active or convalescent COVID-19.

The CDR3 nucleotides are TGCGCCAGCAGCTTGGGTGGGACAGGGGCCAATGAGCAGTTCTTC. It codes for CASSLGGTGANEQFF. The chain recombines TRBV5-1 with TRBJ2-1; 10 bases line up with TRBD1. The germline V gene encodes CDR1 SGHRS and CDR2 YFSETQ. The CDR3 loop spans 15 amino acids. V lost 0 bases and J lost 6; bases outside the gene matches: 3.

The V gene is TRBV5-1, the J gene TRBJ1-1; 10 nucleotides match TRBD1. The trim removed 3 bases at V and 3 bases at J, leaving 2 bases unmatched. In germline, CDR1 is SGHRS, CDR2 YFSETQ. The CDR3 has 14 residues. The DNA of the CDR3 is TGCGCCAGCAGCTCCGGGACAGGGGACACTGAAGCTTTCTTT. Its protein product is CASSSGTGDTEAFF.

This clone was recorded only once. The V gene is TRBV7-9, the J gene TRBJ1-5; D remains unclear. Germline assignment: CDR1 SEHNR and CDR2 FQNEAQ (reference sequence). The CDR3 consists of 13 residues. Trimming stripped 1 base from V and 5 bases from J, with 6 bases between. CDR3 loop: CASSLDYDQPQHF. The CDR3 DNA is TGTGCCAGCAGCTTAGACTACGATCAGCCCCAGCATTTT.

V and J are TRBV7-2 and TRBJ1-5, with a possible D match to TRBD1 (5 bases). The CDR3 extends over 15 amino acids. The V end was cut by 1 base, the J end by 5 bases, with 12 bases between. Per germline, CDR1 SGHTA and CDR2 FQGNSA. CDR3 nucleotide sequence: TGTGCCAGCAGCTTAGGGGGCGCTACTCATCAGCCCCAGCATTTT. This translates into CASSLGGATHQPQHF. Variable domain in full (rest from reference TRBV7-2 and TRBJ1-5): GAGVSQSPSNKVTEKGKDVELRCDPISGHTALYWYRQSLGQGLEFLIYFQGNSAPDKSGLPSDRFSAERTGGSVSTLTIQRTQQEDSAVYLCASSLGGATHQPQHFGDGTRLSIL.

The DNA of the CDR3 is TGTGCCAGCAGTCCCACTAGCGGTAGCACAGATACGCAGTATTTT. It translates to CASSPTSGSTDTQYF. The chain is built from TRBV2 and TRBJ2-3; 8 nucleotides match TRBD2. V shed 5 bases, J shed 0 bases, and the junction held 4 bases outside the gene matches. This CDR3 comprises 15 residues. The V gene's germline CDR1 is SNHLY and CDR2 FYNNEI.

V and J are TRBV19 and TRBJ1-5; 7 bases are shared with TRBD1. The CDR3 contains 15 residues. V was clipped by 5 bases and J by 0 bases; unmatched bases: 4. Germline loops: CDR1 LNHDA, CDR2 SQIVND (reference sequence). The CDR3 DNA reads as TGTGCCAGTAGTCTAACAGGGGTTAGCAATCAGCCCCAGCATTTT. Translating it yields CASSLTGVSNQPQHF.

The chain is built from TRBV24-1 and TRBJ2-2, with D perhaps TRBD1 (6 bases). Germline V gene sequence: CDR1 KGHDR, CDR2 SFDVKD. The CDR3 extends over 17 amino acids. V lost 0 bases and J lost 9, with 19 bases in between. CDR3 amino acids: CATSDLQGPGKAWELFF. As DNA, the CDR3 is TGTGCCACCAGTGATTTGCAGGGGCCCGGGAAAGCATGGGAGCTGTTTTTT.

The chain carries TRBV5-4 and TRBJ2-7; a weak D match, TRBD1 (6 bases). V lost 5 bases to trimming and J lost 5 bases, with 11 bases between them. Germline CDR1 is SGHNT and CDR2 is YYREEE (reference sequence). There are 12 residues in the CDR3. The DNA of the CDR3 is TGTGCCAGCAGAAAAACAGGGCACGAGCAGTACTTC. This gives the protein CASRKTGHEQYF.

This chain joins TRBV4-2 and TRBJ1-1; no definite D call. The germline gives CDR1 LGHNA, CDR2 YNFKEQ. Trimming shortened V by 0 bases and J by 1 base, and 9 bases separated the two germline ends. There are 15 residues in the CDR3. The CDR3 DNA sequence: TGTGCCAGCAGCCAAGATCTAGGCAGGAACACTGAAGCTTTCTTT. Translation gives CASSQDLGRNTEAFF.

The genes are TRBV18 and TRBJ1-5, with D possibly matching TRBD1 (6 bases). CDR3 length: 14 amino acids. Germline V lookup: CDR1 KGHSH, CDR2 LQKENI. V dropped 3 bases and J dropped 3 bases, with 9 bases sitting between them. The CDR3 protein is CASSPQGNNQPQHF. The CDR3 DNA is TGTGCCAGCTCACCTCAGGGGAACAATCAGCCCCAGCATTTT.

CDR3 nucleotide sequence: TGTGCCAGTAGTCCATACGGACAGGCCAACACTGAAGCTTTCTTT. It encodes CASSPYGQANTEAFF. V usage is TRBV19 and J usage is TRBJ1-1, with TRBD1 matching over 7 bases. Germline values: CDR1 LNHDA, CDR2 SQIVND (reference sequence). The CDR3 spans 15 residues. V lost 5 bases, J lost 2 bases, and 8 bases stayed unmatched. Variable domain in full (rest from reference TRBV19 and TRBJ1-1): DGGITQSPKYLFRKEGQNVTLSCEQNLNHDAMYWYRQDPGQGLRLIYYSQIVNDFQKGDIAEGYSVSREKKESFPLTVTSAQKNPTAFYLCASSPYGQANTEAFFGQGTRLTVV.

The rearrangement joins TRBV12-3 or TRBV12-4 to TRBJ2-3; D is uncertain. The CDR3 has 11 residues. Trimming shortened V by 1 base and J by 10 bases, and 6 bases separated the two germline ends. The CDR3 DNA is TGTGCCAGCAGTTTAGGTCAGGCGCAGTATTTT. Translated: CASSLGQAQYF.

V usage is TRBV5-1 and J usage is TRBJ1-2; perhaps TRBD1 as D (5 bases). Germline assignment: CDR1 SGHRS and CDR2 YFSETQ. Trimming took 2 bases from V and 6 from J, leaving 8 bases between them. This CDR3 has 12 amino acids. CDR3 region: CASSFPGNGYTF. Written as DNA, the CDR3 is TGCGCCAGCAGCTTTCCAGGGAATGGCTACACCTTC. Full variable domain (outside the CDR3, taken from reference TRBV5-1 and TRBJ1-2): KAGVTQTPRYLIKTRGQQVTLSCSPISGHRSVSWYQQTPGQGLQFLFEYFSETQRNKGNFPGRFSGRQFSNSRSEMNVSTLELGDSALYLCASSFPGNGYTFGSGTRLTVV.

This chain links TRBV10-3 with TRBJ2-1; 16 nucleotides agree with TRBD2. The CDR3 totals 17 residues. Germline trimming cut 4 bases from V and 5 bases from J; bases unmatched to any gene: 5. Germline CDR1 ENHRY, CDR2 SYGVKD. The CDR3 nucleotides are TGTGCCATCAGTGGAAAAGGGACTAGCGGGGGGGACAATGAGCAGTTCTTC. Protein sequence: CAISGKGTSGGDNEQFF.